The 8 T cell receptor beta chains in this list originate from one sample, sequenced in a study of T cells in Graves' hyperthyroidism and ophthalmopathy. RNA transcripts served as the template for amplifying TCR beta CDR3 regions. The HTBI set primed first-round TCR CDR3 RT-PCR. TCRdb re-derived calls from the multiplex PCR reads in MiXCR, one entry per CDR3 protein. In the table there are about 740,000 distinct CDR3 sequences, approximately 14% of which are singletons. Material for sequencing was blood. These receptors all come from a woman aged 18-35 years with Graves' hyperthyroidism.

This clonotype was detected only a few times. The chain joins TRBV20-1 to TRBJ1-4, with a weak D call TRBD1 (5 bases). Germline assignment: CDR1 DFQATT and CDR2 SNEGSKA (reference sequence). The CDR3 contains 15 residues. The V end was cut by 5 bases, the J end by 1 base, with 14 bases between. In DNA form, the CDR3 reads TGCAGTGCTCCCCGCCAGGGAGGAACTAATGAAAAACTGTTTTTT. Its protein product is CSAPRQGGTNEKLFF.

J is TRBJ2-7 and V is TRBV30, with a tentative D call TRBD2 (5 bases). CDR3 size: 13 residues. Trimming pared 8 bases from V and 2 bases from J, leaving 16 bases between. Germline V gives CDR1 GTSNPN, CDR2 SVGIG (reference sequence). DNA of the CDR3: TGTGCCCATCAGAGGGCCTTGACCTACGAGCAGTACTTC. This gives the protein CAHQRALTYEQYF.

CDR3 in amino acids: CASMGLAILSEQYF. The CDR3, as DNA: TGTGCCAGCATGGGACTAGCCATTCTTTCCGAGCAGTACTTC. The chain combines TRBV2 with TRBJ2-7, with 9 positions matching TRBD2. CDR1 is SNHLY and CDR2 is FYNNEI in the germline V gene. The ends lost 7 bases at V and 6 bases at J; junction bases unmatched: 10. The length of the CDR3 is 14 residues. Looking up the rest from reference TRBV2 and TRBJ2-7 gives the full variable domain: EPEVTQTPSHQVTQMGQEVILRCVPISNHLYFYWYRQILGQKVEFLVSFYNNEISEKSEIFDDQFSVERPDGSNFTLKIRSTKLEDSAMYFCASMGLAILSEQYFGPGTRLTVT.

As to this clonotype: A much more abundant neighbour one base away suggests this may be a read error. The chain couples TRBV7-8 to TRBJ2-7; 12 nucleotides match TRBD1. The germline gives CDR1 SGHVS, CDR2 FQNEAQ. The CDR3 covers 14 residues. The V gene end was trimmed by 5 bases and the J gene end by 5 bases; junction bases not matched to a gene: 4. The CDR3 coding sequence is TGTGCCAGCAGCCCCGGGACAGGGGGCGACGAGCAGTACTTC. Translating gives CASSPGTGGDEQYF.

V gene TRBV9 combines with J gene TRBJ2-5; 8 bases match TRBD2. J lost 5 bases, V lost 5 bases, and 11 bases had no gene match. Germline CDR1 and CDR2: SGDLS and YYNGEE. This CDR3 contains 15 residues. Here the CDR3 reads CASSYGGGGSETQYF. The CDR3 region has the DNA TGTGCCAGCAGTTACGGGGGGGGGGGTTCTGAGACCCAGTACTTC.

This clonotype was counted many times. This CDR3 is CASSVLAGLSSYNEQFF. The CDR3 DNA sequence: TGTGCCAGCAGCGTACTAGCGGGACTTAGCTCCTACAATGAGCAGTTCTTC. The rearrangement joins TRBV7-9 to TRBJ2-1; 10 nucleotides agree with TRBD2. The germline V gene encodes CDR1 SEHNR and CDR2 FQNEAQ (reference sequence). Trimming at V came to 5 bases and at J to 0 bases, leaving 7 bases not matched to a gene. The CDR3 sequence is 17 residues long.

This clonotype has a count of ten or more. The rearrangement links TRBV10-3 to TRBJ2-3; D gene ambiguous. The length of the CDR3 is 13 residues. V lost 3 bases to trimming and J lost 4 bases, with 8 bases between them. Germline assignment: CDR1 ENHRY and CDR2 SYGVKD. CDR3 sequence: CAISEVSADTQYF. In DNA form, the CDR3 reads TGTGCCATCAGTGAAGTGTCCGCAGATACGCAGTATTTT.

This clonotype was seen only a few times. V and J are TRBV6-4 and TRBJ2-3, with 8 bases fitting TRBD2. The CDR3 totals 15 residues. In germline, CDR1 is MRHNA, CDR2 SNTAGT. Trimming cost V 6 bases and J 2 bases; bases outside gene matches: 7. The CDR3 spells CASSPGGGLTDTQYF. The CDR3 DNA reads TGTGCCAGCAGCCCCGGGGGGGGCCTCACAGATACGCAGTATTTT.